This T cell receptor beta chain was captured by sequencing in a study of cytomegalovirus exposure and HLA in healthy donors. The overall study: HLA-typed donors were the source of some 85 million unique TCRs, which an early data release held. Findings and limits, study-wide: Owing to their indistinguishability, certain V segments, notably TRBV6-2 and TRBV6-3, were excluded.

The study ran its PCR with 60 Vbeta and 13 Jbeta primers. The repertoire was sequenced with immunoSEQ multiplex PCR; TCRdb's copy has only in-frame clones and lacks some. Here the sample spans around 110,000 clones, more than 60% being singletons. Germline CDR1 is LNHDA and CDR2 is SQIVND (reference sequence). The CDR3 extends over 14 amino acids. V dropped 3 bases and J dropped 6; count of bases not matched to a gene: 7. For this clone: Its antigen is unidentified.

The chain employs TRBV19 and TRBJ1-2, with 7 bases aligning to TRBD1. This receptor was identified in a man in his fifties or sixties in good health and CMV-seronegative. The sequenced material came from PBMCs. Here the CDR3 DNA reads TGTGCCAGTAGTATCTTCGGACAGGATGATGGCTACACCTTC. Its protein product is CASSIFGQDDGYTF.